This T cell receptor (beta chain) appears in the sequencing data of a study of cytomegalovirus exposure and HLA in healthy donors. Study-level background: Across around 400 genotyped donors, 65% to 90% landed in the Caucasian-associated ancestry cluster.

The PCR used 60 Vbeta and 13 Jbeta primers. Per the original methods: It was a later analysis that counted some 80 million unique TCR beta chains, of which about 10 million were shared. TCRdb's copy holds only in-frame clones and misses some; the assay was immunoSEQ multiplex PCR. The V and J calls and clone size were taken over from that table, and D and trimming were inferred from the DNA. Its table lists around 77,000 clones. The CDR3 is 14 residues long. V shed 1 base, J shed 5 bases, and the junction held 4 bases outside the gene matches. Germline V gene lookup returns CDR1 PRHDT and CDR2 FYEKMQ (reference sequence). As regards this clone: Its antigen is unknown.

General observations from the study: Earlier analysis looked at TCR beta V segments, and most were productive about 87% or about 30% of the time.

The clonotype comes from a man aged 50-60 years in good health and CMV-seropositive. Material for sequencing was PBMCs. V gene TRBV13 combines with J gene TRBJ2-5; 7 bases are shared with TRBD1. CDR3 in DNA: TGTGCCAGCAGCTTAGAAGGGGGCGGGGAGACCCAGTACTTC. Translation gives CASSLEGGGETQYF.